This T cell receptor (beta chain) was obtained from a study of blood T cell repertoires in COVID-19. Whole-study context: T cells, B-cell-depleted T cells, or PBMCs provided the cDNA or gDNA that served as material.

Per the study methods: How many nucleated cells were present was estimated from reference gene primer amplification. Using immunoSEQ multiplex PCR, the repertoire was profiled, and TCRdb retains in-frame clones only, with some absent. The DNA gave D and trimming, while V, J and clone size come from that table. The table records approximately 150,000 clones, more than 75% of them present only once. Germline CDR1 is KGHDR and CDR2 is SFDVKD. The CDR3 sequence is 16 residues long. Trimming stripped 4 bases from V and 3 bases from J, with 17 bases between. Material for sequencing was peripheral blood. The sequence was collected from a human donor in a cohort sampled during active COVID-19. The V gene is TRBV24-1, the J gene TRBJ1-2; maybe TRBD1 (6 bases). DNA of the CDR3: TGTGCCACCAGTGAACTCGCGGCAGGGGCCGACTATGGCTACACCTTC. Its protein is CATSELAAGADYGYTF.